A single sample is the source of the 31 T cell receptor beta chains below, sequenced in a study of blood T cell repertoires in COVID-19. TCRdb's copy holds only in-frame clones and misses some; the assay was immunoSEQ multiplex PCR. Found here are about 190,000 clones, about 84% of them singletons; the top ten hold roughly 5%. The sample taken for sequencing was peripheral blood. Receptors originate from a woman aged 25 to 39 with acute or convalescent COVID-19.

Remarks on this clone: Other DNA sequences from this sample encode an identical CDR3 as well. This chain connects TRBV28 to TRBJ1-1; D unclear. Trimming removed 1 base from V and 1 base from J, with 10 bases in between. CDR1 and CDR2 (germline): MDHEN, SYDVKM. The CDR3 is made up of 15 amino acids. In DNA form, the CDR3 reads TGTGCCAGCAGTTTATTTGGGAGGGCGAACACTGAAGCTTTCTTT. Its translation is CASSLFGRANTEAFF. The complete variable domain, with remaining parts taken from reference TRBV28 and TRBJ1-1, reads DVKVTQSSRYLVKRTGEKVFLECVQDMDHENMFWYRQDPGLGLRLIYFSYDVKMKEKGDIPEGYSVSREKKERFSLILESASTNQTSMYLCASSLFGRANTEAFFGQGTRLTVV.

This chain uses TRBV7-3 with TRBJ1-2; D is uncertain. CDR3 size: 13 residues. Deletions cut 1 base from V and 7 bases from J, with 10 bases between. The germline CDR1 and CDR2 sequences are SGHTA and FQGTGA. The CDR3 DNA reads TGTGCCAGCAGCTTAAGGAGGGCGAGTGGCTACACCTTC. Amino acid sequence: CASSLRRASGYTF.

The rearrangement joins TRBV5-5 to TRBJ2-5; no definite D call. The CDR3 spans 14 residues. Germline CDR1 and CDR2: SGHKS and YYEKEE (reference sequence). Trimming pared 0 bases from V and 1 base from J, leaving 7 bases between. In nucleotides, the CDR3 is TGTGCCAGCAGCTTGGGGCACCGCCAAGAGACCCAGTACTTC. Translation: CASSLGHRQETQYF. The full variable domain, in which reference TRBV5-5 and TRBJ2-5 provide the parts outside the CDR3, is DAGVTQSPTHLIKTRGQQVTLRCSPISGHKSVSWYQQVLGQGPQFIFQYYEKEERGRGNFPDRFSARQFPNYSSELNVNALLLGDSALYLCASSLGHRQETQYFGPGTRLLVL.

The chain employs TRBV30 and TRBJ1-4; TRBD1 aligns across 10 bases. Germline lookup yields CDR1 GTSNPN and CDR2 SVGIG (reference sequence). V lost 1 base to trimming and J lost 9 bases; unmatched junction nucleotides: 11. The CDR3 totals 16 residues. DNA of the CDR3: TGTGCCTGGAGTGCCCGCCCCGGGACAGGGGAACAAAAACTGTTTTTT. Translation gives CAWSARPGTGEQKLFF.

The J gene is TRBJ1-2, the V gene TRBV20-1; D is undetermined. In germline, CDR1 is DFQATT, CDR2 SNEGSKA (reference sequence). There are 10 residues in the CDR3. V lost 6 bases and J lost 8, with 10 bases in between. Here the CDR3 DNA reads TGCAGTGCCCCCCTGGGCGGCTACACCTTC. Its protein product is CSAPLGGYTF.

The rearrangement uses TRBV2 and TRBJ2-1; D possibly corresponds to TRBD1 (5 bases). This CDR3 contains 13 residues. V was pared by 7 bases and J by 3 bases, with 10 bases between. The V gene's germline CDR1 is SNHLY and CDR2 FYNNEI. CDR3 loop: CASTSDNYNEQFF. The CDR3 DNA is TGTGCCAGCACATCGGACAACTACAATGAGCAGTTCTTC.

The chain carries TRBV6-5 and TRBJ2-7, with D perhaps matching TRBD1 (5 bases). Germline CDR1 and CDR2: MNHEY and SVGAGI. This CDR3 comprises 12 residues. The V and J ends lost 2 bases and 10 bases respectively, with 12 bases between them. The DNA of the CDR3 is TGTGCCAGCAGTTACCCGGTAGGGGTCCAGTACTTC. It is translated as CASSYPVGVQYF.

This chain links TRBV7-2 with TRBJ2-7; 11 nucleotides align to TRBD2. V was pared by 3 bases and J by 1 base, with 2 bases of the junction left unmatched. This CDR3 is 15 amino acids long. The V gene's germline CDR1 is SGHTA and CDR2 FQGNSA. CDR3 bases: TGTGCCAGCAGCTTTGGGACTAGCGGTTCCTACGAGCAGTACTTC. Translation: CASSFGTSGSYEQYF.

The chain employs TRBV5-5 and TRBJ2-4, with D possibly matching TRBD1 (6 bases). The V and J ends lost 6 bases and 3 bases respectively, with 22 bases between them. Germline V gives CDR1 SGHKS, CDR2 YYEKEE (reference sequence). The CDR3 length is 17 residues. CDR3 coding DNA: TGTGCCAGCATCCCAATTGACAGGCCTGACCTCAAAAACATTCAGTACTTC. This codes for CASIPIDRPDLKNIQYF.

For the CDR3, the DNA is TGTGCCAGCAGCTTATATGGGGGCAGGGGCCCTGGAAACACCATATATTTT. Translated, it gives CASSLYGGRGPGNTIYF. The genes are TRBV7-6 and TRBJ1-3; D might be TRBD1 (6 bases). Germline assignment: CDR1 SGHVS and CDR2 FNYEAQ. Trimming took 2 bases from V and 2 from J, leaving 16 bases between them. The CDR3 covers 17 residues.

The V gene is TRBV29-1, the J gene TRBJ1-2, with 10 bases identical to TRBD1. J lost 3 bases, V lost 3 bases, and 1 base had no gene match. The CDR3 loop spans 13 amino acids. Looked up from germline, CDR1 is SQVTM and CDR2 is ANQGSEA. CDR3 in amino acids: CSVDGQGDYGYTF. CDR3 DNA sequence: TGCAGCGTTGACGGACAGGGGGACTATGGCTACACCTTC.

The V gene is TRBV5-4, the J gene TRBJ1-2; D ambiguous. Trimming pared 2 bases from V and 2 bases from J, leaving 7 bases between. Per germline, CDR1 SGHNT and CDR2 YYREEE (reference sequence). This CDR3 contains 13 residues. CDR3 coding DNA: TGTGCCAGCAGCTTAGACGGGAACTATGGCTACACCTTC. Encoded protein: CASSLDGNYGYTF.

V and J are TRBV21-1 and TRBJ1-5; the tabulated D call, TRBD1, remains unverified against the DNA. TRBV21-1 is termed a pseudogene. This CDR3 spans 16 amino acids. The CDR3 sequence is CASSKEVGHSNQPQHF. The CDR3 DNA follows: TGTGCCAGCAGCAAAGAGGTGGGCCACTCCAATCAGCCCCAGCATTTT.

This clone showed up just a few times. The chain couples TRBV7-8 to TRBJ1-3, with D possibly matching TRBD1 (6 bases). The V gene's germline CDR1 is SGHVS and CDR2 FQNEAQ. V was shortened by 5 bases and J by 0 bases, with 17 bases between the two germline ends. CDR3 length: 17 amino acids. CDR3 region: CASSEGVPGLSGNTIYF. DNA of the CDR3: TGTGCCAGCAGCGAGGGGGTACCCGGACTCTCTGGAAACACCATATATTTT.

This CDR3 is CASSRDLAGGFYEQYF. The CDR3 coding sequence is TGCGCCAGCAGCCGCGATCTAGCGGGAGGGTTCTACGAGCAGTACTTC. The chain uses TRBV5-1 and TRBJ2-7, with 12 bases fitting TRBD2. CDR1 is SGHRS and CDR2 is YFSETQ in the germline V gene. V lost 4 bases and J lost 3; bases outside the gene matches: 8. The CDR3 covers 16 residues. The full variable domain, its missing parts supplied by reference TRBV5-1 and TRBJ2-7, is KAGVTQTPRYLIKTRGQQVTLSCSPISGHRSVSWYQQTPGQGLQFLFEYFSETQRNKGNFPGRFSGRQFSNSRSEMNVSTLELGDSALYLCASSRDLAGGFYEQYFGPGTRLTVT.

The chain has TRBV28 and TRBJ1-2, with TRBD1 matching 7 bases. The CDR3 spans 17 residues. CDR1 is MDHEN and CDR2 is SYDVKM in the germline V gene. V lost 3 bases, J lost 0 bases, and 10 bases stayed unmatched. CDR3 loop: CASSFSGTELANYGYTF. The CDR3 nucleotides read TGTGCCAGCAGTTTTTCCGGGACAGAGTTAGCTAACTATGGCTACACCTTC.

The chain carries TRBV24-1 and TRBJ2-7; TRBD1 matches 8 bases. This CDR3 has 13 amino acids. The germline CDR1 and CDR2 sequences are KGHDR and SFDVKD. After removal of 6 bases from V and 5 bases from J, the junction contained 5 bases not matched to a gene. The CDR3 protein is CATSPLDRDEQYF. The CDR3 nucleotides are TGTGCCACCAGTCCGTTGGACAGGGACGAGCAGTACTTC.

The DNA for the CDR3 is TGTGCCAGCAGCCCGAGTGAGGCCGGTCGGTTCTTC. Translated, it gives CASSPSEAGRFF. The chain uses TRBV7-2 and TRBJ2-1; D unresolved. Germline lookup yields CDR1 SGHTA and CDR2 FQGNSA. Trimming cost V 5 bases and J 15 bases, with 17 bases left between them. CDR3 size: 12 residues.

The rearrangement uses TRBV7-9 and TRBJ2-3; 8 positions match TRBD1. V lost 5 bases to trimming and J lost 3 bases; unmatched junction nucleotides: 10. There are 16 residues in the CDR3. CDR1 and CDR2 (germline): SEHNR, FQNEAQ (reference sequence). The chain's CDR3 is CASSTWTGPKTDTQYF. As DNA, the CDR3 is TGTGCCAGCAGCACTTGGACAGGGCCGAAGACAGATACGCAGTATTTT.

The genes are TRBV19 and TRBJ1-4, with D unclear. Germline V gives CDR1 LNHDA, CDR2 SQIVND (reference sequence). This CDR3 contains 15 residues. V was shortened by 8 bases and J by 3 bases, with 16 bases between the two germline ends. CDR3 protein: CASVRGIWSNEKLFF. CDR3 bases: TGTGCCAGTGTTAGAGGGATTTGGTCTAATGAAAAACTGTTTTTT.

The V and J genes are TRBV6-1 and TRBJ1-2; D ambiguous. Germline V gene sequence: CDR1 MNHNS, CDR2 SASEGT. V was shortened by 0 bases and J by 0 bases, with 8 bases between the two germline ends. This CDR3 region has 15 residues. Here the CDR3 DNA reads TGTGCCAGCAGTGAAGCCCCCCGTCCTAACTATGGCTACACCTTC. Protein sequence: CASSEAPRPNYGYTF.

This clone was counted a single time. V usage is TRBV9 and J usage is TRBJ2-2; 9 positions agree with TRBD2. Germline CDR1 and CDR2: SGDLS and YYNGEE. Germline trimming cut 2 bases from V and 3 bases from J; bases unmatched to any gene: 11. The CDR3 contains 18 residues. The CDR3: CASSVIGTSRLHTGELFF. The CDR3 nucleotides are TGTGCCAGCAGCGTGATCGGGACTAGCCGACTTCACACCGGGGAGCTGTTTTTT. Full variable domain (outside the CDR3, taken from reference TRBV9 and TRBJ2-2): DSGVTQTPKHLITATGQRVTLRCSPRSGDLSVYWYQQSLDQGLQFLIQYYNGEERAKGNILERFSAQQFPDLHSELNLSSLELGDSALYFCASSVIGTSRLHTGELFFGEGSRLTVL.

J is TRBJ1-3 and V is TRBV6-5; D remains ambiguous. V lost 8 bases to trimming and J lost 0 bases, with 14 bases between them. This CDR3 spans 15 amino acids. CDR1 and CDR2 (germline): MNHEY, SVGAGI. The CDR3 loop is CASGRTFVSGNTIYF. In DNA, the CDR3 is TGTGCCAGCGGGCGGACTTTCGTCTCTGGAAACACCATATATTTT.

This chain links TRBV6-4 with TRBJ2-3; 7 bases align to TRBD1. The germline gives CDR1 MRHNA, CDR2 SNTAGT. V shed 3 bases, J shed 4 bases, and the junction held 7 bases outside the gene matches. The CDR3 has 15 residues. In DNA form, the CDR3 reads TGTGCCAGCAGTGAGGGGGACAGCCCTGCAGATACGCAGTATTTT. Residues: CASSEGDSPADTQYF.

The chain combines TRBV24-1 with TRBJ2-6; D is possibly TRBD2 (6 bases). Trimming took 2 bases from V and 0 from J, leaving 13 bases between them. The CDR3 covers 18 residues. In germline, CDR1 is KGHDR, CDR2 SFDVKD. In DNA, the CDR3 is TGTGCCACCAGTGATTGGGGACTTTCTAACTCTGGGGCCAACGTCCTGACTTTC. This codes for CATSDWGLSNSGANVLTF.

This chain connects TRBV23-1 to TRBJ1-1; 11 nucleotides match TRBD1. TRBV23-1 is labeled an ORF, and its function is uncertain. The CDR3 totals 14 residues. The V and J ends lost 8 bases and 3 bases, in that order; junction bases with no gene match: 5. For the CDR3, the DNA is TGCGCCAGCGCCCCGGGACAGGGGGACACTGAAGCTTTCTTT. It encodes CASAPGQGDTEAFF.

The rearrangement links TRBV4-3 to TRBJ2-3; D remains unclear. Germline CDR1 and CDR2: LGHNA and YSLEER. The V end lost 0 bases, the J end lost 1 base, and 11 bases lay between the germline ends. The CDR3 has 16 amino acids. The CDR3 region is CASSQDLVGRTDTQYF. CDR3 bases: TGCGCCAGCAGCCAAGATCTCGTCGGTCGCACAGATACGCAGTATTTT.

The genes are TRBV10-3 and TRBJ1-2, with D unclear. This CDR3 has 14 residues. CDR1 and CDR2 from the germline V gene are ENHRY and SYGVKD. V lost 3 bases, J lost 5 bases, and 13 bases lay in between. The CDR3 sequence: CAISDKADFYGYTF. In DNA, the CDR3 is TGTGCCATCAGTGATAAGGCAGACTTTTATGGCTACACCTTC.

The chain carries TRBV28 and TRBJ2-5, with TRBD2 matching over 8 bases. The CDR3 length is 14 residues. V lost 5 bases to trimming and J lost 2 bases; unmatched junction nucleotides: 4. CDR1 is MDHEN, CDR2 SYDVKM, per germline. CDR3 DNA sequence: TGTGCCAGCAGTCCCGGGGGGGGACAAGAGACCCAGTACTTC. Protein sequence: CASSPGGGQETQYF.

The J gene is TRBJ2-5, the V gene TRBV5-4; 14 bases are a match to TRBD2. CDR1 SGHNT and CDR2 YYREEE come from the germline V gene (reference sequence). V dropped 0 bases and J dropped 5; count of bases not matched to a gene: 6. There are 17 residues in the CDR3. The CDR3 protein is CASSLEGLAGGKETQYF. The DNA of the CDR3 is TGTGCCAGCAGCTTGGAAGGACTAGCGGGGGGAAAGGAGACCCAGTACTTC.

This clone was seen a few times. The gene calls are TRBV6-2 or TRBV6-3 and TRBJ1-5, with TRBD1 identical over 9 bases. CDR1 is MNHEY and CDR2 is SVGEGT in the germline V gene. V trimming: 6 bases; J trimming: 2 bases; junction bases outside the gene matches: 20. There are 20 residues in the CDR3. The CDR3 sequence: CASSYRLGIRDREGNQPQHF. CDR3 DNA: TGTGCCAGCAGCTATCGGCTGGGGATCCGGGACAGGGAGGGCAATCAGCCCCAGCATTTT.